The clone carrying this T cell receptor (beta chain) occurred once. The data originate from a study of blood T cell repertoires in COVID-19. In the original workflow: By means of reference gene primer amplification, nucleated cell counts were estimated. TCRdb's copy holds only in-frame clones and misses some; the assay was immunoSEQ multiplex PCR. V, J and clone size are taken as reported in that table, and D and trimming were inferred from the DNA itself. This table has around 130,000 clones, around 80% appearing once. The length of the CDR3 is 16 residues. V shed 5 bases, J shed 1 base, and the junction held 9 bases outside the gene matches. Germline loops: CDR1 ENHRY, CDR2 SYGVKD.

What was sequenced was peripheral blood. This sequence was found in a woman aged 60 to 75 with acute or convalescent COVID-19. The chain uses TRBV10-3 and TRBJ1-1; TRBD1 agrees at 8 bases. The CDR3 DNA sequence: TGTGCCATCAGTCAGGTAAATCAGGGGGCGAACACTGAAGCTTTCTTT. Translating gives CAISQVNQGANTEAFF.